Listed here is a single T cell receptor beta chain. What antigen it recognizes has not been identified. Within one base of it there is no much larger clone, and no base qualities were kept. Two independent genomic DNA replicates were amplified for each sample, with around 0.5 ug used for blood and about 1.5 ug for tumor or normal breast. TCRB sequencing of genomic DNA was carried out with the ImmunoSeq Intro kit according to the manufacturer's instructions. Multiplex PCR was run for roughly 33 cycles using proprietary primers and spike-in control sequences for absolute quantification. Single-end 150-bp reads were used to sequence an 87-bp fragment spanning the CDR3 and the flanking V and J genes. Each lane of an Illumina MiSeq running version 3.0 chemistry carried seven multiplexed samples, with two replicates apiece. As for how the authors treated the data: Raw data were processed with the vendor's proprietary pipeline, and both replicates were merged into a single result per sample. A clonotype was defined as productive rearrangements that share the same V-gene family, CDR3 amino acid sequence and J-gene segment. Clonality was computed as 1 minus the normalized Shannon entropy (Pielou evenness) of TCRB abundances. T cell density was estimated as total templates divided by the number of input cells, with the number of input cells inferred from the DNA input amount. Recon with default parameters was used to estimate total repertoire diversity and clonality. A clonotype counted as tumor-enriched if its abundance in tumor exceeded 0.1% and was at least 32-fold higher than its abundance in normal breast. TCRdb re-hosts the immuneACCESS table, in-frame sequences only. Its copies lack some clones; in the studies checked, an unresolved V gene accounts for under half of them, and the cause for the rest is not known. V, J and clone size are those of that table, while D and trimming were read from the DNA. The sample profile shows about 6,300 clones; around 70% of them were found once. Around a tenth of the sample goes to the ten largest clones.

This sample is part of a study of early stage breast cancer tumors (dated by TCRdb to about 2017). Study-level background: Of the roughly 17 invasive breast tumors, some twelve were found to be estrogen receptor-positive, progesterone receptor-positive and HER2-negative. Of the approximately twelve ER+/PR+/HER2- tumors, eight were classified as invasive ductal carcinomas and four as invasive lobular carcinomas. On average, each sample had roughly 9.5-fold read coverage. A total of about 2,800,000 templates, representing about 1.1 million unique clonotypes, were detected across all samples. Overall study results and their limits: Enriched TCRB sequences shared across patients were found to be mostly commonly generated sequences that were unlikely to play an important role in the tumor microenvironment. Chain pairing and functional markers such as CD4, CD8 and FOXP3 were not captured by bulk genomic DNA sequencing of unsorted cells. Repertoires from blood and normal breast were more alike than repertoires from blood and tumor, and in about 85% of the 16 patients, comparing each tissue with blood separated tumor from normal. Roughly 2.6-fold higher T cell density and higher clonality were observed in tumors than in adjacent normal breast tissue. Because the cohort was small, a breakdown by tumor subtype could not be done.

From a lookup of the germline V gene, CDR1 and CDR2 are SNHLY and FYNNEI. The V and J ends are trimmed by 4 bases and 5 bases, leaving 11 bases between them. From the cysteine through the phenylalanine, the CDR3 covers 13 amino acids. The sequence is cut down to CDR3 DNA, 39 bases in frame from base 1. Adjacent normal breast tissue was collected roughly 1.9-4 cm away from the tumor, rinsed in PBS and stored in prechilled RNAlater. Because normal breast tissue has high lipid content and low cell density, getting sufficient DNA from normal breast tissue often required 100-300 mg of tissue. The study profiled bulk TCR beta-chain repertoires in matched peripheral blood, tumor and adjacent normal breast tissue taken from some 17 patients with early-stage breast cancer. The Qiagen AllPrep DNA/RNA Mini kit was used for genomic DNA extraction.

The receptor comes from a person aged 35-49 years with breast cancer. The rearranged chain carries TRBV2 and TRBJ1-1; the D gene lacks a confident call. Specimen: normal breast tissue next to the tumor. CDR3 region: CASSVRKGTEAFF. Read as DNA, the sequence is TGTGCCAGCAGTGTACGCAAAGGTACTGAAGCTTTCTTT. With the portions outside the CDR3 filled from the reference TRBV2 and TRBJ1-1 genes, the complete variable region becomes EPEVTQTPSHQVTQMGQEVILRCVPISNHLYFYWYRQILGQKVEFLVSFYNNEISEKSEIFDDQFSVERPDGSNFTLKIRSTKLEDSAMYFCASSVRKGTEAFFGQGTRLTVV.